Listed below are T cell receptor beta chains from one sample, sequenced in a study of T cell changes during pregnancy in multiple sclerosis. The repertoire was sequenced with immunoSEQ multiplex PCR; TCRdb's copy has only in-frame clones and lacks some. The sample lists tens of thousands of clones, around 90% seen once, with 0.45% to 0.6% in the top ten. The source was CD4+ T cells from peripheral blood mononuclear cells, collected in the third trimester of pregnancy. Every receptor here comes from a female donor in good health, enrolled as a control in a pregnancy study. The CDR3 runs from the conserved cysteine through the conserved F or W. D genes are given only for firm matches. For some rows the clone size is stated as once, few or many, or as a class when expanded; others skip it.

d_call,j_call,clone_size,v_call,cdr3_aa,cdr3_nt
NA,TRBJ2-5,NA,TRBV18,CASSPTGTQETQYF,TGTGCCAGCTCACCAACAGGGACCCAAGAGACCCAGTACTTC
NA,TRBJ2-1,NA,TRBV18,CASSPSQGNHEQFF,TGTGCCAGCTCACCTTCGCAGGGAAACCATGAGCAGTTCTTC
TRBD2,TRBJ2-2,NA,TRBV9,CASSASLPGLAGPGELFF,TGTGCCAGCAGCGCGAGCCTACCGGGACTAGCGGGCCCCGGGGAGCTGTTTTTT
NA,TRBJ2-7,medium-sized,TRBV5-1,CASSPRAASSYEQYF,TGCGCCAGCAGCCCCAGGGCGGCAAGCTCCTACGAGCAGTACTTC
TRBD1,TRBJ1-2,once,TRBV4-3,CASSQDVQTGARYTF,TGCGCCAGCAGCCAAGATGTGCAGACAGGGGCGCGCTACACCTTC
NA,TRBJ1-1,NA,TRBV6-6,CASSYLTEAFF,TGTGCCAGCAGTTACCTCACTGAAGCTTTCTTT
TRBD2,TRBJ2-1,NA,TRBV5-1,CASRAAAGGYNEQFF,TGCGCCAGCAGAGCCGCAGCGGGGGGCTACAATGAGCAGTTCTTC
TRBD1,TRBJ1-2,once,TRBV2,CASRGGQGYYGYTF,TGTGCCAGCAGGGGGGGACAGGGGTACTATGGCTACACCTTC
NA,TRBJ2-3,NA,TRBV5-4,CASSLPLPGSTDTQYF,TGTGCCAGCAGCTTGCCCCTCCCAGGTAGCACAGATACGCAGTATTTT
NA,TRBJ2-2,NA,TRBV7-9,CASSLAHTGELFF,TGTGCCAGCAGCTTAGCCCATACCGGGGAGCTGTTTTTT
TRBD1,TRBJ2-2,NA,TRBV5-4,CASSRPGQWNTGELFF,TGTGCCAGCAGCCGCCCGGGACAGTGGAACACCGGGGAGCTGTTTTTT
NA,TRBJ1-1,once,TRBV19,CASSPLWGRGNTEAFF,TGTGCCAGTAGCCCCCTTTGGGGCAGGGGGAACACTGAAGCTTTCTTT
NA,TRBJ1-1,NA,TRBV30,CAWSAGILEAFF,TGTGCCTGGAGTGCAGGTATTCTTGAAGCTTTCTTT
TRBD1,TRBJ2-2,NA,TRBV19,CASSIDFPRKTGPGAGELFF,TGTGCCAGTAGTATAGATTTCCCTCGTAAGACAGGGCCTGGGGCCGGGGAGCTGTTTTTT
TRBD1,TRBJ2-7,NA,TRBV12-5,CASGLAFGQGSHEQYF,TGTGCTAGTGGTTTGGCCTTTGGACAGGGTTCCCACGAGCAGTACTTC
NA,TRBJ2-3,NA,TRBV30,CAWTSKLDTQYF,TGTGCCTGGACGAGTAAATTGGATACGCAGTATTTT
TRBD2,TRBJ2-1,once,TRBV7-9,CASSLVTSGRYNEQFF,TGTGCCAGCAGCTTAGTGACTAGCGGGAGGTACAATGAGCAGTTCTTC
TRBD2,TRBJ2-3,NA,TRBV27,CASTFWGAGGLTDTQYF,TGTGCCAGCACCTTTTGGGGAGCGGGGGGCCTCACAGATACGCAGTATTTT
TRBD1,TRBJ1-5,NA,TRBV19,CASSIDPGQGLSNQPQHF,TGTGCCAGTAGTATAGATCCGGGACAGGGGCTAAGCAATCAGCCCCAGCATTTT
TRBD2,TRBJ2-7,NA,TRBV19,CASSMTSGNLYEQYF,TGTGCCAGTAGTATGACTAGCGGGAATCTCTACGAGCAGTACTTC
NA,TRBJ2-2,NA,TRBV5-6,CASSFPSDTGELFF,TGTGCCAGCAGCTTCCCTAGCGATACCGGGGAGCTGTTTTTT